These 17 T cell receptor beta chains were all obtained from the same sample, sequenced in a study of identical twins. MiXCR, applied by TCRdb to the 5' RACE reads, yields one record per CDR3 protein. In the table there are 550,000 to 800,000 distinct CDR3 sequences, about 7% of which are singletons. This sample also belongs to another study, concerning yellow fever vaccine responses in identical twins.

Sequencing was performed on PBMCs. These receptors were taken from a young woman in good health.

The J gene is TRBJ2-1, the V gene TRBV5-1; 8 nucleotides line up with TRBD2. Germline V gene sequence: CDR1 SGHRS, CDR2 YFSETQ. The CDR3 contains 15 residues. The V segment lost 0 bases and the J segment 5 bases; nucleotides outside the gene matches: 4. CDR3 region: CASSLVGGGHNEQFF. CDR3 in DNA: TGCGCCAGCAGCTTGGTCGGCGGGGGGCACAATGAGCAGTTCTTC. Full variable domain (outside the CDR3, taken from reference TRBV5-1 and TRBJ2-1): KAGVTQTPRYLIKTRGQQVTLSCSPISGHRSVSWYQQTPGQGLQFLFEYFSETQRNKGNFPGRFSGRQFSNSRSEMNVSTLELGDSALYLCASSLVGGGHNEQFFGPGTRLTVL.

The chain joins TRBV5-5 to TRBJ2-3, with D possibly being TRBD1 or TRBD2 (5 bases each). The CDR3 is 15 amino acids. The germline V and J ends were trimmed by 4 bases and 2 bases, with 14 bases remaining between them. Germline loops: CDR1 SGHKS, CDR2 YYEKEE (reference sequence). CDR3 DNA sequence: TGTGCCAGCAGCCTTCTTGGGACCCCCACAGATACGCAGTATTTT. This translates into CASSLLGTPTDTQYF. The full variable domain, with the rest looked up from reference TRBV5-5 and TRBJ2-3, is DAGVTQSPTHLIKTRGQQVTLRCSPISGHKSVSWYQQVLGQGPQFIFQYYEKEERGRGNFPDRFSARQFPNYSSELNVNALLLGDSALYLCASSLLGTPTDTQYFGPGTRLTVL.

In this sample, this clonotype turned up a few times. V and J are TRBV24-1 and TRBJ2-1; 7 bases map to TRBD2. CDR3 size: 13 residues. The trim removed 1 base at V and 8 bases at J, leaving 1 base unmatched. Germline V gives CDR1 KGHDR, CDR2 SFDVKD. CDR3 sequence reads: CATSDFAGDEQFF. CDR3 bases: TGTGCCACCAGTGATTTTGCGGGGGATGAGCAGTTCTTC.

The CDR3 region is CASRLAGGGELFF. The CDR3 DNA sequence: TGTGCCAGCAGACTAGCGGGAGGCGGGGAGCTGTTTTTT. This rearrangement joins TRBV28 to TRBJ2-2; 12 positions match TRBD2. The trim removed 6 bases at V and 7 bases at J, leaving 0 bases unmatched. Germline V gene data show CDR1 as MDHEN and CDR2 as SYDVKM. The CDR3 extends over 13 amino acids. Full variable domain (outside the CDR3, taken from reference TRBV28 and TRBJ2-2): DVKVTQSSRYLVKRTGEKVFLECVQDMDHENMFWYRQDPGLGLRLIYFSYDVKMKEKGDIPEGYSVSREKKERFSLILESASTNQTSMYLCASRLAGGGELFFGEGSRLTVL.

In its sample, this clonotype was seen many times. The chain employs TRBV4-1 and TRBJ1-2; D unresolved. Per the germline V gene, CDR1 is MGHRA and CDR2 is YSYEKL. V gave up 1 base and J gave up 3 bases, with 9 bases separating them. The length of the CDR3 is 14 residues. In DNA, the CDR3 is TGCGCCAGCAGCCAAGTGGTTAGTGACTATGGCTACACCTTC. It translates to CASSQVVSDYGYTF.

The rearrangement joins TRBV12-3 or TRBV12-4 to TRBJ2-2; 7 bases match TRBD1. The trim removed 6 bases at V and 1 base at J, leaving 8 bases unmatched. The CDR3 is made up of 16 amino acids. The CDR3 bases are TGTGCCAGCAGCGGTACCGGGACAGAGAACACCGGGGAGCTGTTTTTT. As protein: CASSGTGTENTGELFF.

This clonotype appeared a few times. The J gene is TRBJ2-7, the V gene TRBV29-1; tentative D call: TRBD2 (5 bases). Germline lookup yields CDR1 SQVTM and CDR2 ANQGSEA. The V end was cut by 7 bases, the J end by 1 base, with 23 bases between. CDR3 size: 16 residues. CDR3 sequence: CSAIRPPRGPSYEQYV. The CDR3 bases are TGCAGCGCCATTCGGCCGCCGCGAGGGCCTTCCTACGAGCAGTACGTC.

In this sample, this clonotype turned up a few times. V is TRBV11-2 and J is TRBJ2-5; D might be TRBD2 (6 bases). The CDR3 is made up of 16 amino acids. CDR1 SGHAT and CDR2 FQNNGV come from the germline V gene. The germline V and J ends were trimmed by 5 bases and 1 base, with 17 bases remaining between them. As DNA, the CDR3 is TGTGCCAGCAGCCTGCGACTAGAACTCCTCCAAGAGACCCAGTACTTC. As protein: CASSLRLELLQETQYF.

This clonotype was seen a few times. The CDR3 nucleotides are TGTGCCAGCAGCCCTTTCTGGGGGCGGAGCGGGGATACGCAGTATTTT. Residues: CASSPFWGRSGDTQYF. This chain joins TRBV9 and TRBJ2-3; D could derive from TRBD1 or TRBD2 (6 bases each). CDR3 length: 16 residues. The V gene lost 4 bases and the J gene lost 6 bases, with 21 bases spanning the gap. In germline, CDR1 is SGDLS, CDR2 YYNGEE.

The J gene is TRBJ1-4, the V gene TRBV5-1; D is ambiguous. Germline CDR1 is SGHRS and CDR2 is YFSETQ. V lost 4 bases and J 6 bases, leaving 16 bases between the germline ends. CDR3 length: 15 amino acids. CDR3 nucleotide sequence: TGCGCCAGCAGCGCCTCGGACCTAAGGGATGAAAAACTGTTTTTT. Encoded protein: CASSASDLRDEKLFF.

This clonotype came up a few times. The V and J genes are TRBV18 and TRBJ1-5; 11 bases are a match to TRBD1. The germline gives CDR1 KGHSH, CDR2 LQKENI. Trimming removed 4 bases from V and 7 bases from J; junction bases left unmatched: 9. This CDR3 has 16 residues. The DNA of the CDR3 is TGTGCCAGCTCACTCTCCGGGACAGGGGGGGGCCAGCCCCAGCATTTT. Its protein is CASSLSGTGGGQPQHF.

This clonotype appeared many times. CDR3 residues: CASSYGENTEAFF. Written as DNA, the CDR3 is TGTGCCAGCAGTTACGGGGAGAACACTGAAGCTTTCTTT. J is TRBJ1-1 and V is TRBV6-5, with no clear D. With 2 bases removed from V and 1 base from J, the gap between germline ends came to 5 bases. Germline loops: CDR1 MNHEY, CDR2 SVGAGI. The CDR3 has 13 amino acids.

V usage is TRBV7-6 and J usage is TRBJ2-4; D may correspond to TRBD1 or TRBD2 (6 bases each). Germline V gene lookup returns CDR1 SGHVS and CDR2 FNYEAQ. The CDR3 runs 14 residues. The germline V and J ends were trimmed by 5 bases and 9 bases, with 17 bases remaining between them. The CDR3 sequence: CASSPRGHGVIQYF. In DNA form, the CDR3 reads TGTGCCAGCAGCCCCCGGGGGCACGGGGTCATTCAGTACTTC.

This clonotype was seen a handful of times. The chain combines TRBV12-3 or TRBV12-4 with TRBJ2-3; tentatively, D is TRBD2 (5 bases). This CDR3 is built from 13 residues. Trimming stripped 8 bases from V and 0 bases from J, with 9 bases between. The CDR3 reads CASQGLSTDTQYF. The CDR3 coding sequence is TGTGCCAGCCAAGGACTCAGCACAGATACGCAGTATTTT.

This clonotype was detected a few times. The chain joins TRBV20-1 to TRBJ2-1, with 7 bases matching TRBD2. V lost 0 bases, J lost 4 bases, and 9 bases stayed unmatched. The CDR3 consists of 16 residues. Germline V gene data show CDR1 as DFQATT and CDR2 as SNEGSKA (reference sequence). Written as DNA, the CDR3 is TGCAGTGCTAGAGATCGGGAGCGGGGCTCTTACAATGAGCAGTTCTTC. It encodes CSARDRERGSYNEQFF.

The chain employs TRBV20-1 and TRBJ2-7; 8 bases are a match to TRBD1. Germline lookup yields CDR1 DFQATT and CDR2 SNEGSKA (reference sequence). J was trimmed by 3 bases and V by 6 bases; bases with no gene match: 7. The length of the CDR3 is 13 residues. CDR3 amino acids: CSAQGQADYEQYF. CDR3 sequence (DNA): TGCAGTGCCCAGGGACAGGCCGACTACGAGCAGTACTTC.

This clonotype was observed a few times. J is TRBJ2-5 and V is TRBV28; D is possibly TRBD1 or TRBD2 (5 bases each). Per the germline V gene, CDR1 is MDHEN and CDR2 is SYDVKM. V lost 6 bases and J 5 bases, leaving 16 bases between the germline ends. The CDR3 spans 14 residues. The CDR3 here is CASRSPLGRETQYF. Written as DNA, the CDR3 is TGTGCCAGCAGGTCGCCTCTGGGACGGGAGACCCAGTACTTC.